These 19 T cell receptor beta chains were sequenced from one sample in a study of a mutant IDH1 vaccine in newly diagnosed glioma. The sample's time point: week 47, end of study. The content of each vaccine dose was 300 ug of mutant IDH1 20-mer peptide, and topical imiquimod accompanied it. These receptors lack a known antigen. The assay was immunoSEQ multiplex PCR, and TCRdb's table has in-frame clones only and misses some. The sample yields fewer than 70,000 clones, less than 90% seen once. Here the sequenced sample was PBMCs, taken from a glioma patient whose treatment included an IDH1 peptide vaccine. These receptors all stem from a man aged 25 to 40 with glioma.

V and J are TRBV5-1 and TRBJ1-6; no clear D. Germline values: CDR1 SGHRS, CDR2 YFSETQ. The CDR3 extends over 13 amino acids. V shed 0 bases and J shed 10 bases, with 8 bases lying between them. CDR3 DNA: TGCGCCAGCAGCTTGGCAGAGCTCTCACCCCTCCACTTT. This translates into CASSLAELSPLHF.

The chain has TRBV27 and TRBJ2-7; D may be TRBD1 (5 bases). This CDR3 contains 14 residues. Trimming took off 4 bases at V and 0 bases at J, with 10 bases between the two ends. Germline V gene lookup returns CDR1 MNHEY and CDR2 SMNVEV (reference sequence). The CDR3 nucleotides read TGTGCCAGCAGTTCCTACAGGATCTCCTACGAGCAGTACTTC. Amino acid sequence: CASSSYRISYEQYF.

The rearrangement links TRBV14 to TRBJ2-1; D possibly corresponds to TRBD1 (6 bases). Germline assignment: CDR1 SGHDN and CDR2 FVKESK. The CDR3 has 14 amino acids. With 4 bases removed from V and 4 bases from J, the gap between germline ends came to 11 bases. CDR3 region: CASSRPGEYNEQFF. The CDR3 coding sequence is TGTGCCAGCAGCCGGCCAGGGGAGTACAATGAGCAGTTCTTC.

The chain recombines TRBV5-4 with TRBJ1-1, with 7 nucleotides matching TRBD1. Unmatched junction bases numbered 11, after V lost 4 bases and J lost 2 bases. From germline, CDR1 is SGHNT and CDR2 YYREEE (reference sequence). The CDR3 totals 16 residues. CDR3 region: CASSRPGTEFNTEAFF. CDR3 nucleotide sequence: TGTGCCAGCAGCCGTCCCGGGACAGAGTTTAACACTGAAGCTTTCTTT.

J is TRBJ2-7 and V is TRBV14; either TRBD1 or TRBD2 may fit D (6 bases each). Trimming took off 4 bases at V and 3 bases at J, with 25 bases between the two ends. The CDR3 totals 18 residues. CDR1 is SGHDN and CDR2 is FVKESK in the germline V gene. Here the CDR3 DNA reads TGTGCCAGCAGCCCCATAAGACTTCGGGGGCTGTTTCGCTACGAGCAGTACTTC. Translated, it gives CASSPIRLRGLFRYEQYF.

The CDR3 nucleotides are TGTGCCAGCTCACCACCGTGGGACACAGAGGCAACAGATACGCAGTATTTT. It translates to CASSPPWDTEATDTQYF. This chain links TRBV18 with TRBJ2-3; D might be TRBD1 (6 bases). Trimming stripped 0 bases from V and 3 bases from J, with 16 bases between. CDR1 and CDR2 from the germline V gene are KGHSH and LQKENI. The CDR3 is made up of 17 amino acids.

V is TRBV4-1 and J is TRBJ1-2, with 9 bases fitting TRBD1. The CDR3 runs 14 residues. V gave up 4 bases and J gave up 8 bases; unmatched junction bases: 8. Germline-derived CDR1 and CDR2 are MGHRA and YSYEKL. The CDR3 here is CASSRSQGARGYTF. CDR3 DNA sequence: TGCGCCAGCAGCCGATCACAGGGGGCGCGCGGCTACACCTTC.

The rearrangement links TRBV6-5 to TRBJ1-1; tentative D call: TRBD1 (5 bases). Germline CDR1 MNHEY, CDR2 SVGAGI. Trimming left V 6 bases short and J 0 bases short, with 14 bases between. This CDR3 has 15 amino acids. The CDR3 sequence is CASSPIQELNTEAFF. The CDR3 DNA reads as TGTGCCAGCAGCCCAATACAGGAACTGAACACTGAAGCTTTCTTT.

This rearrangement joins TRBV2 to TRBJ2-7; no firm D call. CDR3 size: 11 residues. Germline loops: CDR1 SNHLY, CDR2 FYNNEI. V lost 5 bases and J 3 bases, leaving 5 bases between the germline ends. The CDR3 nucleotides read TGTGCCAGCAGTAATTTCTACGAGCAGTACTTC. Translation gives CASSNFYEQYF.

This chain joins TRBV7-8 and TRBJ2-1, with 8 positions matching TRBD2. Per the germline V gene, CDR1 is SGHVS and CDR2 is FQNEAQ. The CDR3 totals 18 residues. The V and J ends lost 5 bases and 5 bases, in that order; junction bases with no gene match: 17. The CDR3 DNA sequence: TGTGCCAGCAGCCTAAGATTCGGCGGGACTAGAAATGACAATGAGCAGTTCTTC. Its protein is CASSLRFGGTRNDNEQFF.

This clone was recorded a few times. The CDR3: CASSLQGDEQYF. Here the CDR3 DNA reads TGTGCCAGCAGTCTCCAGGGGGACGAGCAGTACTTC. This chain joins TRBV28 and TRBJ2-7; TRBD1 agrees at 7 bases. The CDR3 extends over 12 amino acids. Germline loops: CDR1 MDHEN, CDR2 SYDVKM. V was clipped by 5 bases and J by 5 bases; unmatched bases: 3.

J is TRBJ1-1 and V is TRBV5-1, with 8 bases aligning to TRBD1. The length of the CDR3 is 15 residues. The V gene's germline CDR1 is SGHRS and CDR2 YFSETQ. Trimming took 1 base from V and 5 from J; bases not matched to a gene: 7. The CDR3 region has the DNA TGCGCCAGCAGCTTGAGGCCTACAGGGGGGACTGAAGCTTTCTTT. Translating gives CASSLRPTGGTEAFF.

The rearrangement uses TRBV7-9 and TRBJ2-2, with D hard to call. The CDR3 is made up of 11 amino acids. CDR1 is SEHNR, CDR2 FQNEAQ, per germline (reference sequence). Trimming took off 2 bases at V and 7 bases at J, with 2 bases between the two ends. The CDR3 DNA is TGTGCCAGCAGCTTATACGGGGAGCTGTTTTTT. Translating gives CASSLYGELFF.

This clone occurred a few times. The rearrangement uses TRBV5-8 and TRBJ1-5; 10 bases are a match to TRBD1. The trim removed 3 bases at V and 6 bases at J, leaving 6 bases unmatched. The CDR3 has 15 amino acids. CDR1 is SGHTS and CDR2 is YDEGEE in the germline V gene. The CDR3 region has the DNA TGTGCCAGCAGCTGGGGACAGGGGAGAAGTCAGCCCCAGCATTTT. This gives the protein CASSWGQGRSQPQHF.

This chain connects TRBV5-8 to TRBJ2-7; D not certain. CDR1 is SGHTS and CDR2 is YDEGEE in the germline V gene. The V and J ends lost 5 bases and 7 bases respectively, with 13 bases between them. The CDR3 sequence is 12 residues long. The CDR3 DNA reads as TGTGCCAGCAGGCCAGGATATTATGAGCAGTACTTC. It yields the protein CASRPGYYEQYF.

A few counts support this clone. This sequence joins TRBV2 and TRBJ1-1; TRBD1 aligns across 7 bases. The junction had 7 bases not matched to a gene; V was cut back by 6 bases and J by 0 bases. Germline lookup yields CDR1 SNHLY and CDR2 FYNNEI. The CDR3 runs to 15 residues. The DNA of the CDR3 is TGTGCCAGCAGGGTGAGACAGGGCGTGAACACTGAAGCTTTCTTT. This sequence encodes CASRVRQGVNTEAFF.

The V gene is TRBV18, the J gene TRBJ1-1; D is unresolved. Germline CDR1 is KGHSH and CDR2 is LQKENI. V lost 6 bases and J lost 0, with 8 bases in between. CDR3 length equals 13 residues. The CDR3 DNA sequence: TGTGCCAGCTCCCCCGGGATGAACACTGAAGCTTTCTTT. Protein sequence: CASSPGMNTEAFF.

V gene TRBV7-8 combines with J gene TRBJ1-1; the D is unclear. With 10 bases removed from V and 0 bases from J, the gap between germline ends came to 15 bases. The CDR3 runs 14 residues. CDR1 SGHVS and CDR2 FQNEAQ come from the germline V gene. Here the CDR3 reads CATRLVAVNTEAFF. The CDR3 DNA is TGTGCCACCCGTCTGGTAGCGGTGAACACTGAAGCTTTCTTT.

This chain's CDR3 is CASWDSAIVTQYF. In nucleotides, the CDR3 is TGTGCCAGCTGGGACAGTGCTATTGTGACCCAGTACTTC. The rearrangement joins TRBV28 to TRBJ2-5, with TRBD1 matching 7 bases. This CDR3 comprises 13 residues. Germline V gives CDR1 MDHEN, CDR2 SYDVKM. The J segment lost 7 bases and the V segment lost 8 bases, leaving 10 bases of the junction unmatched.